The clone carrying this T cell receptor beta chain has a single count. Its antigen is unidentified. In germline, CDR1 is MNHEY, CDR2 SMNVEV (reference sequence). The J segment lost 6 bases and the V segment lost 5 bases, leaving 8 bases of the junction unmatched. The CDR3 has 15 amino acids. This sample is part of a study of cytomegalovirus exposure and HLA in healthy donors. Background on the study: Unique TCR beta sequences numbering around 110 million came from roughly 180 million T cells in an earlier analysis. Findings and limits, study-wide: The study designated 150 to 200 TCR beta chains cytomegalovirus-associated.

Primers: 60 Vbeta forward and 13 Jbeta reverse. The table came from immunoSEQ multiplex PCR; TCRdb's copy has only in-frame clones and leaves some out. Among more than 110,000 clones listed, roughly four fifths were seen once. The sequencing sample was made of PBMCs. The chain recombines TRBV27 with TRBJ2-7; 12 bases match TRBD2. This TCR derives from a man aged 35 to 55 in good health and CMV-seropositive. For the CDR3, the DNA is TGTGCCAGCAGTCCCAGACTAGCGGGAGCCCGCGAGCAGTACTTC. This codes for CASSPRLAGAREQYF.